Sequencing of this T cell receptor beta chain was carried out in a study of CD8+CD57+ T cells in acquired aplastic anemia. Turning to the study itself: Mean yield of DNA from sorted CD4+ and CD8+ cells was about 3.2 ug.

The template for TCR beta VDJ and CDR3 sequence profiling was genomic DNA. MiXCR, applied by TCRdb to the reads, yields one record per CDR3 protein. The table includes approximately 380,000 distinct CDR3 sequences, under 80% detected once. Germline V gene lookup returns CDR1 MNHNY and CDR2 SVGAGI (reference sequence). CDR3 size: 10 residues. Between the trimmed V and J ends, which lost 10 bases and 6 bases, there was a span of 7 bases. The specimen sequenced was sorted CD4+, CD8+, or CD8+CD57+ T cells (not recorded which) from PBMCs. The TCR sequence derives from a human donor in good health, serving as a control. V usage is TRBV6-6 and J usage is TRBJ2-1; D is ambiguous. The CDR3 is CATWGNEQFF. The CDR3 DNA is TGTGCCACCTGGGGCAATGAGCAGTTCTTC.